This T cell receptor (beta chain) is drawn from a study of T cell changes during pregnancy in multiple sclerosis (dated by TCRdb to the late 2010s). General notes on the study: The study looked at changes in the T cell repertoire across pregnancy in women with multiple sclerosis.

As to this clone: Its recognized antigen is unknown. No much larger clonotype is one base removed from it; base qualities were not supplied.

The library relied on the immunoSEQ multiplex PCR assay. Not all clones reach the TCRdb copy of this immuneACCESS table, which keeps in-frame sequences only. Checked studies attribute under half of the gap to unresolved V genes and leave the rest unexplained. A total of tens of thousands of clones appear in this sample, approximately 90% of them only once. Together, the top ten hold roughly 1.3% of the sample. Specimen: peripheral blood, collected in the third trimester of pregnancy. The receptor was derived from a female donor with multiple sclerosis, enrolled in a pregnancy study.

The CDR3 corresponds to CASKRRGTGSGETQYF. The DNA reads as follows: TGCGCCAGCAAGCGACGGGGTACAGGGTCCGGGGAGACCCAGTACTTC. Recombination connected TRBV5-1 to TRBJ2-5, with a tentative D gene TRBD1 over 6 matching bases. The CDR3, cysteine through phenylalanine, is 16 amino acids long. The CDR3 DNA has 48 bases and is translated from base 1. In the germline V gene, CDR1 corresponds to SGHRS and CDR2 to YFSETQ. The V end loses 6 bases and the J end loses 5 bases, and a stretch of 23 bases separates them.